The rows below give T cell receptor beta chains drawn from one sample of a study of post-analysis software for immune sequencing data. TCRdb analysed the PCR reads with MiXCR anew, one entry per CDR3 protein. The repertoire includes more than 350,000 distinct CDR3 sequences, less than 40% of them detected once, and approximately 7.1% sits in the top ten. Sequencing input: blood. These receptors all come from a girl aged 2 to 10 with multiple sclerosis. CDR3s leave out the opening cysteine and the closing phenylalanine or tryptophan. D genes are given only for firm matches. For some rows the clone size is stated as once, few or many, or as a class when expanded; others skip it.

SAHSGGGIYEQY,few,TRBV20-1,TRBD2
SVDADRSSTDTQY,.,TRBV29-1,TRBD1
ASSARQGVSYNSPLH,.,TRBV27,TRBD1
ASSPPGQGAHYGYT,few,TRBV18,TRBD1
ASSLADGLSFEQF,many,TRBV18,.
ASRLGGRAQETQY,.,TRBV28,TRBD2
ASSFEPTGGATEAF,few,TRBV27,.
SAYRDSINEKLF,.,TRBV20-1,TRBD1
SALGQQRYGQY,.,TRBV20-1,TRBD1
SVLDSGSVTREQY,few,TRBV20-1,TRBD2
ASSQVRYREQPQH,few,TRBV4-1,.
STREGTGTYEQY,.,TRBV20-1,TRBD1
ASSSETSGSNEQF,few,TRBV7-2,TRBD2
SAREPAPSTQY,few,TRBV20-1,.
ASSESTASYEQY,few,TRBV25-1,.
SALGRQESNQPQH,once,TRBV20-1,.
ASRPPRAGGSGANVLT,few,TRBV2,TRBD2
ASTPTRNTETQY,few,TRBV27,.
ASTRTQETQY,once,TRBV2,.
SARAGTGGWMGWF,.,TRBV20-1,TRBD1
ASSPGVAGTDADTQY,few,TRBV4-2,TRBD2
ASSLNPGLNYGYT,.,TRBV7-2,.
ASSSHPGLRGDEQY,.,TRBV6-6,.
ASSLGLAVTDTQY,few,TRBV5-1,TRBD2
ASRLLRISKDNEQF,few,TRBV6-5,.
SARDPVVGEQF,.,TRBV20-1,.
ASSLATGGQF,.,TRBV7-9,.
SAGGYGEQY,.,TRBV29-1,TRBD2
ASTQTGKDQPQH,few,TRBV6-6,TRBD1
ASSLQLAGGLYEQF,few,TRBV7-2,TRBD2
AISEPTTESYGYT,.,TRBV10-3,.
ASGLEEVSNQPQH,.,TRBV12-5,.
ASSTAGSPTDTQY,.,TRBV28,.
ASSVAGSSQETRY,.,TRBV9,.
AISDRTVSYEQY,.,TRBV10-3,.
ASSLVQDKQY,few,TRBV13,.
SARDYGGIQETQY,.,TRBV20-1,.
ASSFIDQETQY,many,TRBV27,.
ASSYSWGATFEQY,once,TRBV6-6,.
ASSGVGNTEAF,.,TRBV6-5,.
ASSPGQGRTEAF,.,TRBV18,TRBD1
GSAVGGTFSGANVLT,.,TRBV5-1,.
ASSPRGGWGEQY,few,TRBV28,.
ASSWQMYNEQF,few,TRBV2,.
ASSSRGLATTYEQY,.,TRBV7-2,TRBD2
ASSSTGAGYGYT,few,TRBV5-1,TRBD1
ASSLGAGTATNEKLF,.,TRBV11-2,.
ASSLAGIFWGTSGREETQY,.,TRBV7-2,TRBD2
ASSVQGSHEQY,few,TRBV7-2,.
ASSSRGPTNEKLF,.,TRBV19,TRBD1
ASGVGQRGALGGEQF,.,TRBV9,TRBD2
ASSGDRSSSYEQY,few,TRBV5-1,TRBD1
ASSLTAGQGGSPLH,few,TRBV7-8,TRBD1
ASSPLASPVETQY,few,TRBV27,.
ASSLGTGLMNTEAF,.,TRBV11-2,TRBD1
AISEEGQGLGNQPQH,.,TRBV10-3,TRBD1
ASSGAAGPSYEQY,.,TRBV6-1,TRBD2